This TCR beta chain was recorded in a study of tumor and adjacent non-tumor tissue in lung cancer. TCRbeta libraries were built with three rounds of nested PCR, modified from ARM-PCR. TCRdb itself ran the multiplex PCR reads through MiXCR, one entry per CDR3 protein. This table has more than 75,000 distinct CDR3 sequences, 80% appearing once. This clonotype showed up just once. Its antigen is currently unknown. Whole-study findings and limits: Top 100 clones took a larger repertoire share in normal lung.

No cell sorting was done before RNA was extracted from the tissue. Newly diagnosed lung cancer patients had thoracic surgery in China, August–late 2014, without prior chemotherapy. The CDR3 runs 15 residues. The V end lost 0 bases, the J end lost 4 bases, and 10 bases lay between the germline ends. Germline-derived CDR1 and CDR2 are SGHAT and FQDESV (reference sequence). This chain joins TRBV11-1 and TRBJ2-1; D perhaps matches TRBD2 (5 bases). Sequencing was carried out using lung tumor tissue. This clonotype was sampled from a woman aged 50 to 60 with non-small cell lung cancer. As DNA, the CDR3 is TGTGCCAGCAGCTTAGCGTGGGAGAGGTACAATGAGCAGTTCTTC. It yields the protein CASSLAWERYNEQFF.